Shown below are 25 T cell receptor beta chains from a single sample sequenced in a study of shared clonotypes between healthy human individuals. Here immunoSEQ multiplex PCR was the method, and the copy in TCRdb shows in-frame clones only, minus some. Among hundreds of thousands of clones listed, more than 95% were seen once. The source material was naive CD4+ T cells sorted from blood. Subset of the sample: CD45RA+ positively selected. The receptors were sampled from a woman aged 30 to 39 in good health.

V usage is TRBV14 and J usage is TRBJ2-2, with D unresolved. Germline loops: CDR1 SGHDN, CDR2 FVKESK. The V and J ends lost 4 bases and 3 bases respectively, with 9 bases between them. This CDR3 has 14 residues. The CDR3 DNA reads TGTGCCAGCAGCCTTTGGGGTGACACCGGGGAGCTGTTTTTT. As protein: CASSLWGDTGELFF. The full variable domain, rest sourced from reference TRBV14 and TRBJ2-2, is EAGVTQFPSHSVIEKGQTVTLRCDPISGHDNLYWYRRVMGKEIKFLLHFVKESKQDESGMPNNRFLAERTGGTYSTLKVQPAELEDSGVYFCASSLWGDTGELFFGEGSRLTVL.

The CDR3 coding sequence is TGTGCCAGCAGTTACTCGGGGATCACTGAAGCTTTCTTT. As protein: CASSYSGITEAFF. The rearrangement uses TRBV6-5 and TRBJ1-1; D uncertain. V was cut by 0 bases and J by 4 bases, with 6 bases left in between. Per germline, CDR1 MNHEY and CDR2 SVGAGI. The CDR3 is 13 residues long.

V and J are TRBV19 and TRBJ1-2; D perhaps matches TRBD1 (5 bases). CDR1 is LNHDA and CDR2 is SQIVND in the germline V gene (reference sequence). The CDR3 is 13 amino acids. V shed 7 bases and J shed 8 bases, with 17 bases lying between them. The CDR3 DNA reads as TGTGCCAGTAACCCCTGGGGCGGGGAAGGCTACACCTTC. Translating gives CASNPWGGEGYTF.

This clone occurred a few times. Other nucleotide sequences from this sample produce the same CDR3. The DNA for the CDR3 is TGTGCCAGTAGTATTGAGGGACTTAGCAATCAGCCCCAGCATTTT. Translation gives CASSIEGLSNQPQHF. The V gene is TRBV19, the J gene TRBJ1-5; D may be TRBD1 (5 bases). V was cut by 3 bases and J by 0 bases, with 9 bases left in between. CDR3 length: 15 residues. The V gene's germline CDR1 is LNHDA and CDR2 SQIVND (reference sequence).

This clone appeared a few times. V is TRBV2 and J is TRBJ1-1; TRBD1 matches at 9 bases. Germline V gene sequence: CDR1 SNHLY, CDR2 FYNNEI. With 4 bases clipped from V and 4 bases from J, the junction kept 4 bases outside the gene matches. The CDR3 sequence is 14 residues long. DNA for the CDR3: TGTGCCAGCAGTGCGGACAGGGGAGTCACTGAAGCTTTCTTT. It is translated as CASSADRGVTEAFF.

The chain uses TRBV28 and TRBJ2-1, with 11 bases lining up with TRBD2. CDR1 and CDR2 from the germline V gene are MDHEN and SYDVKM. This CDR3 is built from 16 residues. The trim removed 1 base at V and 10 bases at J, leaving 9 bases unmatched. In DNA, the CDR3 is TGTGCCAGCAGTTTATCCGGGACTAGCGGTCGGTGGGAGCAGTTCTTC. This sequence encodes CASSLSGTSGRWEQFF. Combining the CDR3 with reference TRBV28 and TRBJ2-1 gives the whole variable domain DVKVTQSSRYLVKRTGEKVFLECVQDMDHENMFWYRQDPGLGLRLIYFSYDVKMKEKGDIPEGYSVSREKKERFSLILESASTNQTSMYLCASSLSGTSGRWEQFFGPGTRLTVL.

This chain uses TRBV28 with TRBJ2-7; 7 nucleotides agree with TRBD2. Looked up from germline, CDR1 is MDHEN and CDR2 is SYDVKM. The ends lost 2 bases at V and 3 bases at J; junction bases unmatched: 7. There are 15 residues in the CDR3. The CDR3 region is CASSLAGDPRYEQYF. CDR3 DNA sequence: TGTGCCAGCAGTTTAGCGGGAGATCCTCGCTACGAGCAGTACTTC.

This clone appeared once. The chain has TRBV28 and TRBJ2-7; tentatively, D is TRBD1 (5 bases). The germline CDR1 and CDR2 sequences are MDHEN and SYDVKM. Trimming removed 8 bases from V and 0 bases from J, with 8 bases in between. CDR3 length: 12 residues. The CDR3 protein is CASQTGSYEQYF. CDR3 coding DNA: TGTGCCAGCCAAACAGGCTCCTACGAGCAGTACTTC.

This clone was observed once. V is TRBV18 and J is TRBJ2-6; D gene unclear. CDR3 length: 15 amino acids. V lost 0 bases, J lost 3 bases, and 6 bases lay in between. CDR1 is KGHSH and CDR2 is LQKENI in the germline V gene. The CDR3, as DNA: TGTGCCAGCTCACCACCGGGTATTGGGGCCAACGTCCTGACTTTC. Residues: CASSPPGIGANVLTF. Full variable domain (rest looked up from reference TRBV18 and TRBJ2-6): NAGVMQNPRHLVRRRGQEARLRCSPMKGHSHVYWYRQLPEEGLKFMVYLQKENIIDESGMPKERFSAEFPKEGPSILRIQQVVRGDSAAYFCASSPPGIGANVLTFGAGSRLTVL.

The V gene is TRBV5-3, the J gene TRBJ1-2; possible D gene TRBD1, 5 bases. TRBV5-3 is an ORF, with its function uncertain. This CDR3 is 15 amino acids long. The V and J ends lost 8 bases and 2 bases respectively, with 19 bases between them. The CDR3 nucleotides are TGTGCCAGTAAGACCTTAAAACAGGAGAACTATGGCTACACCTTC. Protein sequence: CASKTLKQENYGYTF.

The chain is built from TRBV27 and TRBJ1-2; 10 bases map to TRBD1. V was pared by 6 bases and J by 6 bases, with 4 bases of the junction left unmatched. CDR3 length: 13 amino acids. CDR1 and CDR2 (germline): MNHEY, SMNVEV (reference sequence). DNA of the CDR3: TGTGCCAGCAGGAAGGGACAGGGGCATGGCTACACCTTC. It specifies CASRKGQGHGYTF.

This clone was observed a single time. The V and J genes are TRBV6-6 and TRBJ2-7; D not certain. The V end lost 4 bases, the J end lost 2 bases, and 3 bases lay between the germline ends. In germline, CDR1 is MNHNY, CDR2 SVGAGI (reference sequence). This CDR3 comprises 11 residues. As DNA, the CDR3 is TGTGCCAGCAGTTCCGCCTACGAGCAGTACTTC. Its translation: CASSSAYEQYF.

The CDR3 sequence: CASRRQGQRNTIYF. In nucleotides, the CDR3 is TGTGCCAGTAGGAGACAGGGGCAGAGAAACACCATATATTTT. The chain carries TRBV19 and TRBJ1-3, with 8 bases lining up with TRBD1. CDR1 and CDR2 (germline): LNHDA, SQIVND (reference sequence). V gave up 6 bases and J gave up 5 bases; unmatched junction bases: 6. CDR3 length: 14 amino acids.

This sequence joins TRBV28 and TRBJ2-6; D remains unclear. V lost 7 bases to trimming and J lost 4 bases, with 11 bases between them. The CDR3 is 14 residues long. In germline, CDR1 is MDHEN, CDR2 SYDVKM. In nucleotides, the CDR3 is TGTGCCAGCACCAGCCCCCAAGGGGCCAACGTCCTGACTTTC. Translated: CASTSPQGANVLTF.

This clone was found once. CDR3 DNA: TGTGCCAGCAGCCGTGGGACAGGGGATTTCGGAAATGAAAAACTGTTTTTT. Its protein is CASSRGTGDFGNEKLFF. The rearrangement uses TRBV11-2 and TRBJ1-4, with 10 bases matching TRBD1. V dropped 5 bases and J dropped 5; count of bases not matched to a gene: 11. The CDR3 has 17 amino acids. Germline-derived CDR1 and CDR2 are SGHAT and FQNNGV.

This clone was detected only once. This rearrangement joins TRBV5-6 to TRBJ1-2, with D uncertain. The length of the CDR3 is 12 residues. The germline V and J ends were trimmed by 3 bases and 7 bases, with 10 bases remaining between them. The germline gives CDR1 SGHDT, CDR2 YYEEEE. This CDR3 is CASSSRIGGYTF. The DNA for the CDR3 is TGTGCCAGCAGCTCCCGAATAGGTGGCTACACCTTC.

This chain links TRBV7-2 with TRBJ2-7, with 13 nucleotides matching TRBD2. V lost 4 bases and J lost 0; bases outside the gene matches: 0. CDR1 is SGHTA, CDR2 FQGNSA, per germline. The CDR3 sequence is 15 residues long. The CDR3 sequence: CASSWTSGSSYEQYF. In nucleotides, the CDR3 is TGTGCCAGCAGCTGGACTAGCGGGAGCTCCTACGAGCAGTACTTC.

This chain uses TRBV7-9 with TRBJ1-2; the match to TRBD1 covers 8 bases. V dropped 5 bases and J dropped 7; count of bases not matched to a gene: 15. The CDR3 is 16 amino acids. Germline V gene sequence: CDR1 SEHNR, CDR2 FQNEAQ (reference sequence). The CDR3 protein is CASSPAGTGGSGGYTF. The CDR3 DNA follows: TGTGCCAGCAGCCCAGCCGGGACAGGCGGGTCGGGTGGCTACACCTTC. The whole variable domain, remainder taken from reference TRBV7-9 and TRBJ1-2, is DTGVSQNPRHKITKRGQNVTFRCDPISEHNRLYWYRQTLGQGPEFLTYFQNEAQLEKSRLLSDRFSAERPKGSFSTLEIQRTEQGDSAMYLCASSPAGTGGSGGYTFGSGTRLTVV.

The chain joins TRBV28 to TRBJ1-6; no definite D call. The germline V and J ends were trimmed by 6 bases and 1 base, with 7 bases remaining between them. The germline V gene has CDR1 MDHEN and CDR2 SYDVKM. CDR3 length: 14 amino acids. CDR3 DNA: TGTGCCAGCAGGGTCGGGTCCTATAATTCACCCCTCCACTTT. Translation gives CASRVGSYNSPLHF. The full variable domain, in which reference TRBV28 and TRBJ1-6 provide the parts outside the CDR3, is DVKVTQSSRYLVKRTGEKVFLECVQDMDHENMFWYRQDPGLGLRLIYFSYDVKMKEKGDIPEGYSVSREKKERFSLILESASTNQTSMYLCASRVGSYNSPLHFGNGTRLTVT.

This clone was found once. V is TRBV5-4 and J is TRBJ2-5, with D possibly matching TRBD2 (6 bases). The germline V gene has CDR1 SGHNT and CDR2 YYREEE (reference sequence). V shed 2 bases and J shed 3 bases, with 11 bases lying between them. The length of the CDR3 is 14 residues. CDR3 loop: CASSFTSSKETQYF. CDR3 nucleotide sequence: TGTGCCAGCAGCTTCACTAGCAGTAAAGAGACCCAGTACTTC.

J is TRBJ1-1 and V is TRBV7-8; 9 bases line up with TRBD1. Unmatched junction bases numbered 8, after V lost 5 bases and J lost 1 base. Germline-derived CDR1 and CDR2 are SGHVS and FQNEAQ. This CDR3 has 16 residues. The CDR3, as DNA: TGTGCCAGCAGCACACTACAGGGGGCAGGGAACACTGAAGCTTTCTTT. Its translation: CASSTLQGAGNTEAFF.

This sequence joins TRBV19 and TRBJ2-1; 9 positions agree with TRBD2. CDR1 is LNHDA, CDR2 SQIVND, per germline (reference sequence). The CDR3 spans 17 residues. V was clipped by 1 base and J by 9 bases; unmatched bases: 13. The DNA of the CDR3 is TGTGCCAGTAGTATAGTGGGTTGGCTAGCGGGAAAGGTTGAGCAGTTCTTC. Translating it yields CASSIVGWLAGKVEQFF.

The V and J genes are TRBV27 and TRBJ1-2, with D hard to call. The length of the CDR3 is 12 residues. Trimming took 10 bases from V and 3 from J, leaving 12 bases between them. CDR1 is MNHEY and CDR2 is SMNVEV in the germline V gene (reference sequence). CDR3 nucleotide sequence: TGTGCCACCGGCGGGAGGGACTATGGCTACACCTTC. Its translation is CATGGRDYGYTF.

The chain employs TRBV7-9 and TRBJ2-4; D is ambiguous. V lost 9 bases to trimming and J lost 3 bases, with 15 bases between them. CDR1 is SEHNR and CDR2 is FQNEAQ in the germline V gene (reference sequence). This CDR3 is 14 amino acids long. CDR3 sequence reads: CARVQRRGKNIQYF. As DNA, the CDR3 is TGTGCCAGGGTTCAGCGACGAGGCAAAAACATTCAGTACTTC.

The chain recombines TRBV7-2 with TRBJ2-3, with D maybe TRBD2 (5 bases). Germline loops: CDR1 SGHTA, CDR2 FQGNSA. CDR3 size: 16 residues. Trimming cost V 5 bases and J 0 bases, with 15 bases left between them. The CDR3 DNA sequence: TGTGCCAGCAGCCCGTTTGGAGCGGCTAGCACAGATACGCAGTATTTT. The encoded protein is CASSPFGAASTDTQYF.